This entry features one TCR beta chain sequence. Its matching antigen is unknown. Study-wide findings and caveats: Tumor memory CD4+ T cell TCR gene usage was found to cluster with blood and lymph node memory CD4+ cells and with lymph node naive CD4+ cells.

Memory CD4+ cells were defined as CD4+CD45RO+CD25-. The CDR3 loop spans 13 amino acids. The germline gives CDR1 SGHTA, CDR2 FQGNSA. Between the trimmed V and J ends, which lost 5 bases and 6 bases, there was a span of 11 bases. Full-length variable regions came from constant-region reverse primers plus semi-nested Nested Universal Primer A PCR. TCRdb reprocessed the 5' RACE reads with MiXCR, giving one entry per CDR3 protein. The table shows 5,000 to 6,500 distinct CDR3 sequences, with roughly three fifths occurring only once. This clonotype was obtained from a female donor with breast cancer. Material for sequencing was tumor-infiltrating memory CD4+ T cells sorted from the breast tumor. The subset is: memory CD4+ T cells, CD4+CD45RO+CD25-. The rearrangement links TRBV7-2 to TRBJ2-1; D might be TRBD1 or TRBD2, each matching 5 bases. CDR3 coding DNA: TGTGCCAGCAGCCTGGGACCCACCAATGAGCAGTTCTTC. This sequence encodes CASSLGPTNEQFF.